Shown below are 9 T cell receptor beta chains from a single sample sequenced in a study of T cell responses to AZD1222 COVID-19 vaccine. Sequencing was performed with immunoSEQ multiplex PCR; in TCRdb, only in-frame clones are kept and a portion is missing. The sample has more than 95,000 clones; around 83% are singletons. The specimen comprised peripheral blood, sampled 28 days after the second AZD1222 dose. The source is an adult who received the AZD1222 COVID-19 vaccine.

The chain carries TRBV28 and TRBJ1-5; unclear D gene. This CDR3 spans 12 amino acids. Trimming took 4 bases from V and 9 from J, leaving 10 bases between them. Germline CDR1 reads MDHEN; CDR2 reads SYDVKM. CDR3 nucleotide sequence: TGTGCCAGCAGTTCCCCTCTAGGGCCCCAGCATTTT. This sequence encodes CASSSPLGPQHF.

V gene TRBV3-1 (or the pseudogene TRBV3-2) combines with J gene TRBJ2-1, with 8 bases matching TRBD1. The CDR3 runs to 17 residues. Germline lookup yields CDR1 LGHDT and CDR2 YNNKEL (reference sequence). Trimming removed 2 bases from V and 5 bases from J; junction bases left unmatched: 11. Written as DNA, the CDR3 is TGTGCCAGCAGCCAACTATCTTGGGGACAGGCAGACAATGAGCAGTTCTTC. This translates into CASSQLSWGQADNEQFF.

This clone was detected only once. This chain links TRBV6-2 or TRBV6-3 with TRBJ1-6, with a tentative D call TRBD1 (6 bases). The V end was cut by 6 bases, the J end by 4 bases, with 16 bases between. The CDR3 loop spans 16 amino acids. Germline V gene lookup returns CDR1 MNHEY and CDR2 SVGEGT. Here the CDR3 DNA reads TGTGCCAGCAGCCAACACCGAACAGGGTATAATTCACCCCTCCACTTT. Translation: CASSQHRTGYNSPLHF.

This sequence joins TRBV28 and TRBJ1-5, with D unclear. The CDR3 length is 17 residues. The ends were cut back, 2 bases at V and 2 bases at J, with 16 bases in the middle. Germline assignment: CDR1 MDHEN and CDR2 SYDVKM. The CDR3 nucleotides are TGTGCCAGCAGTTTACCCCCTGGGAATGGAGGCAATCAGCCCCAGCATTTT. Protein: CASSLPPGNGGNQPQHF.

V and J are TRBV7-8 and TRBJ1-2; maybe TRBD1 (5 bases). V lost 3 bases to trimming and J lost 2 bases, with 16 bases between them. Germline loops: CDR1 SGHVS, CDR2 FQNEAQ. CDR3 length: 16 amino acids. The CDR3 here is CASSFNSQAGNYGYTF. Written as DNA, the CDR3 is TGTGCCAGCAGCTTTAACTCACAGGCTGGGAACTATGGCTACACCTTC.

The chain has TRBV5-6 and TRBJ1-3, with TRBD1 as a possible D gene (5 bases). V gave up 5 bases and J gave up 0 bases, with 12 bases separating them. The CDR3 length is 15 residues. Germline CDR1 and CDR2: SGHDT and YYEEEE. CDR3 DNA sequence: TGTGCCAGCAGGGGACTGGGGGGCTCTGGAAACACCATATATTTT. It codes for CASRGLGGSGNTIYF.

This clone was observed a single time. The V and J genes are TRBV28 and TRBJ1-5; no clear D. V was clipped by 1 base and J by 9 bases, with 13 bases between them. Germline V lookup: CDR1 MDHEN, CDR2 SYDVKM. The CDR3 runs to 14 residues. CDR3 amino acids: CASSLLGKEGPQHF. The CDR3 DNA follows: TGTGCCAGCAGTTTATTAGGGAAAGAGGGGCCCCAGCATTTT.

This clone was counted between two and nine times. The gene calls are TRBV5-6 and TRBJ1-6; D is uncertain. Trimming removed 4 bases at V and 8 bases at J, with 28 bases between. This CDR3 region has 19 residues. Per germline, CDR1 SGHDT and CDR2 YYEEEE. CDR3 loop: CASSPIVQEASSRDSPLHF. In nucleotides, the CDR3 is TGTGCCAGCAGCCCTATCGTCCAAGAGGCCTCAAGTCGGGATTCACCCCTCCACTTT.

This chain uses TRBV15 with TRBJ1-3; D ambiguous. V was shortened by 0 bases and J by 0 bases, with 12 bases between the two germline ends. Germline V CDR1 and CDR2: LNHNV, YYDKDF (reference sequence). There are 17 residues in the CDR3. CDR3 residues: CATSRDVRPASGNTIYF. CDR3 DNA: TGTGCCACCAGCAGAGATGTTAGGCCAGCCTCTGGAAACACCATATATTTT.